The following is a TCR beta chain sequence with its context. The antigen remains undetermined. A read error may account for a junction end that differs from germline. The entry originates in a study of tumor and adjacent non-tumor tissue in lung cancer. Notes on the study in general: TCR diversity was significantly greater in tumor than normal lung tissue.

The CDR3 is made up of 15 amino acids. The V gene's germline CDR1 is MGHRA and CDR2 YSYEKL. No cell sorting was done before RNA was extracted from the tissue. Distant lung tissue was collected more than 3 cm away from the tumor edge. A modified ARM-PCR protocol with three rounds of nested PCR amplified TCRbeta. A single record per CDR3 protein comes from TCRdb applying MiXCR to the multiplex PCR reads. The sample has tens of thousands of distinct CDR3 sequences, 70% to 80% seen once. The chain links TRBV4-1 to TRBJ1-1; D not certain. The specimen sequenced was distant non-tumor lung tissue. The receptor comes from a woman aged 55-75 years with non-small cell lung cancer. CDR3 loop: CASSQGRRAKAEAFF. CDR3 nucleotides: TGCGCTAGCAGCCAAGGACGGAGGGCGAAGGCTGAAGCTTTCTTT.